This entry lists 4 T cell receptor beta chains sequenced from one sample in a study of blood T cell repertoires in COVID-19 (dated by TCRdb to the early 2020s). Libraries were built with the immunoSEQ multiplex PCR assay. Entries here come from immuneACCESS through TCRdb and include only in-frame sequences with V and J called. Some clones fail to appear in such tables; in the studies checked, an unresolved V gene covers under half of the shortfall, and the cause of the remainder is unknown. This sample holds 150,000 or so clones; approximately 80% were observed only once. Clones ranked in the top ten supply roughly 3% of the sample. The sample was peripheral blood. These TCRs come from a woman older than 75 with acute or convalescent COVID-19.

CDR3 DNA: TGTGCCAGCAGCCAGGGGTTAGGCGGGGGGGCGAGGAATGAGCAGTTCTTC. The encoded protein is CASSQGLGGGARNEQFF. The genes are TRBV4-2 and TRBJ2-1; 9 bases fit TRBD2. Germline CDR1 reads LGHNA; CDR2 reads YNFKEQ. Unmatched junction bases numbered 13, after V lost 3 bases and J lost 7 bases. This CDR3 contains 17 residues.

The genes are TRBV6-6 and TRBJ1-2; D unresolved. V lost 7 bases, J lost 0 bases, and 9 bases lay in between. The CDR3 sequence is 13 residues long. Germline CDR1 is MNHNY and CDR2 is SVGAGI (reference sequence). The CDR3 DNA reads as TGTGCCAGCACCGAACGAGCTAACTATGGCTACACCTTC. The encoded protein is CASTERANYGYTF.

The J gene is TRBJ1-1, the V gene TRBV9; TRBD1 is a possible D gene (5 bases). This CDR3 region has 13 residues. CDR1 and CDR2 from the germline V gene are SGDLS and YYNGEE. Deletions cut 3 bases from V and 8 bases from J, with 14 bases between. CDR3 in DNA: TGTGCCAGCAGCGCCCAATACAGGAGCGAAGCTTTCTTT. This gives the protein CASSAQYRSEAFF.

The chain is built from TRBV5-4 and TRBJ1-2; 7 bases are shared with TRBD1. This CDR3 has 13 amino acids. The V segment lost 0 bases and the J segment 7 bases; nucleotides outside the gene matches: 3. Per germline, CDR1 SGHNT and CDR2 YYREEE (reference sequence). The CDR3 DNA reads TGTGCCAGCAGCTTGGAGGGGGCGTCTGGCTACACCTTC. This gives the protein CASSLEGASGYTF.